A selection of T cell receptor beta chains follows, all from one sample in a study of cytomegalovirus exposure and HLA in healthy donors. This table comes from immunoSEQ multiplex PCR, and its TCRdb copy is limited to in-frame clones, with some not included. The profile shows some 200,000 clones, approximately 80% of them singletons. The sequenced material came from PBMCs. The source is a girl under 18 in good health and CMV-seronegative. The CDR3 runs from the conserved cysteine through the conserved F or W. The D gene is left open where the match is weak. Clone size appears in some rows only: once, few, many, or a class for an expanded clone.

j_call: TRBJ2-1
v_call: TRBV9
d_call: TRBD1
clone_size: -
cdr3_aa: CASSVESGTENEEQFF
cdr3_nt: TGTGCCAGCAGCGTAGAGTCCGGGACAGAGAATGAAGAGCAGTTCTTC

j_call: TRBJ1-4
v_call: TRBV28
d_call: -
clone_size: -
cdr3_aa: CASSSGYATNEKLFF
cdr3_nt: TGTGCCAGCAGCTCGGGGTATGCAACTAATGAAAAACTGTTTTTT

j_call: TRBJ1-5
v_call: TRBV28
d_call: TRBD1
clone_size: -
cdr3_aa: CASISFKRGRQPQHF
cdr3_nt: TGTGCCAGCATATCATTCAAGAGGGGGCGTCAGCCCCAGCATTTT

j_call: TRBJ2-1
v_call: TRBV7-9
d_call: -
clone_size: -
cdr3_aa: CASTKRQSSYNEQFF
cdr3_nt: TGTGCCAGCACAAAACGACAAAGCTCCTACAATGAGCAGTTCTTC

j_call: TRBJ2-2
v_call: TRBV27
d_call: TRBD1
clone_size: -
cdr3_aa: CASSEQKGTGTYGELFF
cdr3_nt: TGTGCCAGCAGTGAACAGAAAGGGACAGGGACATACGGGGAGCTGTTTTTT

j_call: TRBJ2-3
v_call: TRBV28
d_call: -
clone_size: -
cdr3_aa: CASRAAGTGADTQYF
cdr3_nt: TGTGCCAGCAGAGCGGCGGGGACTGGGGCAGATACGCAGTATTTT

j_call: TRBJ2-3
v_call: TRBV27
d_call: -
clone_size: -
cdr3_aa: CASSPPPQENTDTQYF
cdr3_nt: TGTGCCAGCAGTCCCCCCCCGCAGGAAAACACAGATACGCAGTATTTT

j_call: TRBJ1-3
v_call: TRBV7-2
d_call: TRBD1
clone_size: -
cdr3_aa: CASSTGTGSLDVYF
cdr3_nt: TGTGCCAGCAGTACCGGGACAGGGTCACTTGACGTATATTTT

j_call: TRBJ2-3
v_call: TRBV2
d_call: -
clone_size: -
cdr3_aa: CASNRMGHSDTQYF
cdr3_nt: TGTGCCAGCAACCGGATGGGCCACTCAGATACGCAGTATTTT

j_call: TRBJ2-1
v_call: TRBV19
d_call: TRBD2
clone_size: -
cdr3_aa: CASSMASGNYNEQFF
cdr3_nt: TGTGCCAGTAGTATGGCTAGCGGGAACTACAATGAGCAGTTCTTC

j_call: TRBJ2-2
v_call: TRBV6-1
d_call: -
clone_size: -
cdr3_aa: CASRLGGLPSGELFF
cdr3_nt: TGTGCCAGCAGACTTGGGGGACTGCCATCCGGGGAGCTGTTTTTT

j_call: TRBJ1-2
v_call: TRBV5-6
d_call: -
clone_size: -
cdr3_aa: CASSSLYGYTF
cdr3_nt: TGTGCCAGCAGCTCCCTATATGGCTACACCTTC

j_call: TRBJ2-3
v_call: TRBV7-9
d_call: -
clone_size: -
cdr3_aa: CASSFTGSTDTQYF
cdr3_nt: TGTGCCAGCAGCTTCACAGGGAGCACAGATACGCAGTATTTT

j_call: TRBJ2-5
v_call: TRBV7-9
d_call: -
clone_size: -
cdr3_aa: CASSLTAGAGQETQYF
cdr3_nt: TGTGCCAGCAGCTTAACGGCAGGGGCTGGCCAAGAGACCCAGTACTTC

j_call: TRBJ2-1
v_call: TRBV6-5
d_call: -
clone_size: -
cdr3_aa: CASSHRDSNEQFF
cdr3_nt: TGTGCCAGCAGTCATAGGGACTCCAATGAGCAGTTCTTC

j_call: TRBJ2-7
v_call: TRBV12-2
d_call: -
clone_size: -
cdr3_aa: CASRLADRETREQYF
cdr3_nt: TGTGCAAGTCGCTTAGCAGACAGGGAGACACGGGAGCAGTACTTC

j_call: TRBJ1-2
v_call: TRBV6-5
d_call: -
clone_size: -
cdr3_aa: CASSPGGGPTCTF
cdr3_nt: TGTGCCAGCAGCCCTGGCGGGGGCCCTACTTGCACCTTC

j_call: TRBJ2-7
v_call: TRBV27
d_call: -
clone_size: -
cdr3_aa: CASSPVRTVESYEQYF
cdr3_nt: TGTGCCAGCAGTCCAGTACGGACAGTTGAGTCCTACGAGCAGTACTTC

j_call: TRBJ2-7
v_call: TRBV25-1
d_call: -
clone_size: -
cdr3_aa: CASSPGSYEQYF
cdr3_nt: TGTGCCAGCAGTCCAGGGTCCTACGAGCAGTACTTC

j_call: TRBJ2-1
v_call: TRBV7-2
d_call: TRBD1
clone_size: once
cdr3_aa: CASSLVGPGQGYNEQFF
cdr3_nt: TGTGCCAGCAGCTTAGTTGGTCCGGGACAGGGCTACAATGAGCAGTTCTTC

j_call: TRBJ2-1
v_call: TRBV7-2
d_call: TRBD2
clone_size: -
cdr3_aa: CASSYLAGKGFF
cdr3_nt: TGTGCCAGCAGCTACCTAGCGGGGAAGGGTTTCTTC

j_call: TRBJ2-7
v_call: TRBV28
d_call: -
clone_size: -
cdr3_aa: CASSFGRTSEQYF
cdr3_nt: TGTGCCAGCAGTTTCGGCAGGACATCCGAGCAGTACTTC

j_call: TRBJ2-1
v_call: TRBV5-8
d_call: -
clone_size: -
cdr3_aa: CASSLMVRGYNEQFF
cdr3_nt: TGTGCCAGCAGCTTGATGGTCCGAGGGTACAATGAGCAGTTCTTC

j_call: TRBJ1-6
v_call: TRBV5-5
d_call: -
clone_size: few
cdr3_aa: CASSLGTVPNSPLHF
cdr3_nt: TGTGCCAGCAGCTTGGGGACAGTGCCTAATTCACCCCTCCACTTT

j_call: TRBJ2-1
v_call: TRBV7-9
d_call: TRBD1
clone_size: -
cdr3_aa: CASSPGTVNNEQFF
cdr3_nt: TGTGCCAGCAGCCCCGGGACAGTCAACAATGAGCAGTTCTTC

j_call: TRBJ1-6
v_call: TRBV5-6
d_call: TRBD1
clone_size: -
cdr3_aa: CASSWGTGNSPLHF
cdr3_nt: TGTGCCAGCAGCTGGGGGACAGGGAATTCACCCCTCCACTTT

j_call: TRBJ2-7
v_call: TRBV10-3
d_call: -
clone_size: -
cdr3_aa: CAISEPGQGSDEQYF
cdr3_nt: TGTGCCATCAGTGAGCCAGGTCAGGGTTCCGACGAGCAGTACTTC

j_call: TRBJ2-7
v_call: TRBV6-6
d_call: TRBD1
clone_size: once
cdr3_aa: CASSLTGSYEQYF
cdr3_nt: TGTGCCAGCAGTTTGACAGGGTCCTACGAGCAGTACTTC

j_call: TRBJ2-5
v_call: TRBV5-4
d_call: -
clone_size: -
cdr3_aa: CASSLRTEETQYF
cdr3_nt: TGTGCCAGCAGCTTACGGACAGAAGAGACCCAGTACTTC

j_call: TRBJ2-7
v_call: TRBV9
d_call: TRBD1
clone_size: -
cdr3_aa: CASSAEGQGPYEQYF
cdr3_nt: TGTGCCAGCAGCGCCGAGGGACAGGGGCCCTACGAGCAGTACTTC

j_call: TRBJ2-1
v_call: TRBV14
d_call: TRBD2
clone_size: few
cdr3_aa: CASSLVGRYANEQFF
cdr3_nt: TGTGCCAGCAGCCTGGTCGGGAGGTATGCCAATGAGCAGTTCTTC

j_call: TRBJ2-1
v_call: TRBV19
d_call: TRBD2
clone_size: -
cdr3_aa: CASSAQPLAGGYNEQFF
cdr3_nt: TGTGCCAGTAGTGCCCAACCTCTAGCGGGGGGCTACAATGAGCAGTTCTTC

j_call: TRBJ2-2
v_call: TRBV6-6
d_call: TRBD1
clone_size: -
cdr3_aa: CASSDRDTGELFF
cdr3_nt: TGTGCCAGCAGTGACAGGGACACCGGGGAGCTGTTTTTT

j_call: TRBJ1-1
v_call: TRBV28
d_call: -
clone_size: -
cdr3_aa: CASRWGGRFAFF
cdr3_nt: TGTGCCAGCAGATGGGGGGGGCGATTTGCTTTCTTT

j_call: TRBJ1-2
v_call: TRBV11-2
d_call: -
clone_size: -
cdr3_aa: CASSFTGYYGYTF
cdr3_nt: TGTGCCAGCAGCTTCACAGGATACTATGGCTACACCTTC

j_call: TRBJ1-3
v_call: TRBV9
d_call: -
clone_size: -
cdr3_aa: CASTPGEGSGNTIYF
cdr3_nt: TGTGCCAGCACCCCAGGGGAGGGCTCTGGAAACACCATATATTTT

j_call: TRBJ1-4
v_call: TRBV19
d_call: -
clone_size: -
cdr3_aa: CASSDRANEKLFF
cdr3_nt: TGTGCCAGTTCTGACAGAGCTAATGAAAAACTGTTTTTT

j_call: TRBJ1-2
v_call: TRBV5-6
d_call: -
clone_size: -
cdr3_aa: CASSTKLQANYGYTF
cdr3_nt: TGTGCCAGCAGCACGAAATTACAGGCTAACTATGGCTACACCTTC

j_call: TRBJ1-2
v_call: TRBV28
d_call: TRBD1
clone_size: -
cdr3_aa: CAGQGEYGYTF
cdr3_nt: TGTGCCGGACAGGGGGAATATGGCTACACCTTC

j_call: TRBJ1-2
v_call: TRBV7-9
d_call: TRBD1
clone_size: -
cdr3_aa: CASSQGTGDQYGYTF
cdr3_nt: TGTGCCAGCAGCCAAGGGACAGGGGATCAATATGGCTACACCTTC

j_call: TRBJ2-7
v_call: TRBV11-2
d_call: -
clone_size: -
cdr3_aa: CASSPGDYHYEQYF
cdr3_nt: TGTGCCAGCAGCCCAGGGGACTACCACTACGAGCAGTACTTC

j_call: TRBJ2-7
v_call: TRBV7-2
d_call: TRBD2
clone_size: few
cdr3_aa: CASSQDGLAGGYEQYF
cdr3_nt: TGTGCCAGCAGCCAAGATGGACTAGCGGGGGGGTACGAGCAGTACTTC

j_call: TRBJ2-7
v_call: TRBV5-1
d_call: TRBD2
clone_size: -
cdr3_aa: CASSFSGKEGEQYF
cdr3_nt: TGCGCCAGCAGCTTTAGCGGGAAAGAGGGCGAGCAGTACTTC

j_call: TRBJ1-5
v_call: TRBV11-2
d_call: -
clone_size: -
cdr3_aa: CASSLGSWSQPQHF
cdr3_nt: TGTGCCAGCAGCTTAGGGAGTTGGAGTCAGCCCCAGCATTTT

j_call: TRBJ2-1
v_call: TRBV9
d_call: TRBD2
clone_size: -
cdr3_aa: CASSASGRDNEQFF
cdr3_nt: TGTGCCAGCAGCGCTAGCGGGAGGGACAATGAGCAGTTCTTC

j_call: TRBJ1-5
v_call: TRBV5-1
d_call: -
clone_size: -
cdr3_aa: CASSVDGRQPQHF
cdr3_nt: TGCGCCAGCAGCGTGGACGGGAGACAGCCCCAGCATTTT